This T cell receptor beta chain was recorded in a study of long-term antiretroviral therapy in people with HIV (dated by TCRdb to between 2021 and 2024). Describing the broader study: The earliest samples were collected about a decade before the 2015 WHO recommendation for immediate ART, when ART was typically delayed until CD4 counts fell. A retrospective serial study tested whether changes in peripheral blood TRB repertoire composition and diversity were associated with ART initiation and durable HIV suppression. The cohort contributed fewer than 200 cryopreserved PBMC samples from around 33 adults with confirmed HIV infection, collected serially over a mean of roughly 6 years (range 1-12). Among the approximately 27 participants with HIV, eleven to twelve were female. No cross-contamination during QIAcube processing was shown when test extractions of a monoclonal T-cell line were performed alongside fewer than 40 polyclonal samples. Study-level results and caveats: Starting ART was linked to a significant rise in TRB diversity, yet even after long-term ART the diversity remained significantly lower than in transplant donor controls. HIV repertoires had narrower CDR3 length ranges than controls, and the network structure suggested an antigen-experienced repertoire that shifted only slightly toward naive after ART. Expanded TRB clones identified before ART initiation dominated the repertoire across all time points, though the dominance fluctuated and decreased in many PLHIV after ART. The samples were dated from about 2004 to 2017, and the ART regimens that were used may be less effective than current ART regimens. Since PBMC availability was limited, sequencing covered only the TCR beta chain, with no alpha chain pairing. Because pre-ART samples had limited cell numbers, profiling was done on unsorted PBMC rather than on sorted CD4+ and CD8+ T cells. Inferences about post-ART repertoire changes were limited because no data were available on ART adherence, viral resistance or therapy changes.

The cysteine opens and the phenylalanine closes a CDR3 of 14 amino acids. Only CDR3 DNA remains: 42 bases, in frame from the first base. For this chain, trimming is 2 bases at the V end and 7 bases at the J end, and the number of junction bases without a gene match is 4. The germline V gene gives CDR1 as KGHSH and CDR2 as LQKENI. The immunoSEQ hsTCRB v3.0 assay was used at survey level resolution for TRB variable region sequencing. The targeted TRB sequencing depth was about 35,000-55,000 T-cell genomes per sample. TRB libraries were pooled and sequenced on an Illumina MiSeq using a v3 150-cycle kit. As for the authors' bioinformatics: Repertoire analysis was run in R within a reproducible Nextflow workflow that covered QC, data transformation and analysis. LymphoSeq2, an R package for exploring AIRR-Seq data, was used to implement custom analyses. Several samples that produced fewer than 5000 total TRB sequences were removed, so 188 HIV repertoires were analyzed. Among the approximately 190 retained HIV repertoires, about 57 were collected before ART initiation and around 130 after ART initiation. Each repertoire was downsampled to 5000 TRB nucleotide sequences, and summary statistics were averaged across 100 downsampling iterations. Only TRB sequences with CDR3 regions of at least seven amino acids were retained for analysis. Two measures captured diversity: a Shannon entropy-derived clonality score and the Gini coefficient. In the repertoire networks, any two of the top 5000 CDR3 amino acid sequences were linked whenever the two sequences differed by an edit distance of one. For TRB CDR3 amino acid sequences, GLIPH2 was used to predict antigen specificity groups and MHC restriction. Known CMV, EBV, HIV or tissue antigen associations were flagged by matching CDR3 amino acid sequences against VDJdb and McPAS-TCR. Pre-ART, post-ART and control groups were compared with Wilcoxon signed-rank tests and Holm-Bonferroni correction. TCRdb retrieved this table from immuneACCESS and kept in-frame rearrangements only. Not all clones are present; in checked studies, unresolved V genes account for under half, and no reason is known for the remainder. The D gene and trimming were derived from the DNA, and the V and J assignments and clone size from that table. The sample table shows under 25,000 clones, and approximately 95% are seen once. More than 8% of the sample rests with the top ten.

Inclusion was restricted to participants for whom at least one PBMC sample before ART initiation and at least two post-ART samples were available. Every participant with HIV received treatment in the United States of America. Cryopreserved samples of about 0.95-11 million PBMC were thawed and washed before DNA extraction. At the time of the earliest PBMC sample for each participant with HIV, ages ranged from roughly 23 to 60 years. Each participant contributed PBMC samples from 1-4 timepoints before ART initiation and 2-8 timepoints after ART initiation, with a median of 7 samples. For every participant, serial HIV viral load, CD4+ T-cell count, ART history and demographic data were obtained. Genomic DNA was extracted from unsorted PBMC with a Qiagen kit on a QIAcube, with processing performed in batches of 12 samples. As to this clone: Its target antigen remains unknown. Per-base quality was not reported, and no clone a single base away is much larger than it.

This clonotype was obtained from a woman aged 40 to 55 with HIV. The rearrangement combines TRBV18 with TRBJ2-1; 8 middle bases align to TRBD1. Sequencing was performed on unsorted PBMCs, taken 7.6 years after starting antiretroviral therapy. The DNA is as follows: TGTGCCAGCTCACCAAGGACAGGGAATAATGAGCAGTTCTTC. It translates as CASSPRTGNNEQFF.